The following is a T cell receptor beta chain sequence with its context. V gave up 8 bases and J gave up 3 bases, with 14 bases separating them. The germline CDR1 and CDR2 sequences are MNHEY and SVGAGI. This CDR3 is built from 14 residues. This entry belongs to a study of blood T cells in healthy people across ages. A second PCR of about 7 to 11 cycles used a sample-barcoded 5' primer and a J-beta primer mix. TCRdb re-called the 5' RACE reads with MiXCR, one entry per CDR3 protein. The table lists just under 750,000 distinct CDR3 sequences, 22% of them singletons. Total RNA extracted from each sample amounted to at least 5 micrograms.

This chain links TRBV6-5 with TRBJ2-1; tentatively, D is TRBD2 (5 bases). The source material was blood. The TCR was taken from a man between 65 and 85 years old in good health. The CDR3 reads CASPGESNYNEQFF. The CDR3 nucleotides read TGTGCCAGCCCCGGGGAAAGTAACTACAATGAGCAGTTCTTC.